Shown below are 5 T cell receptor beta chains from a single sample sequenced in a study of blood T cell repertoires in COVID-19. Some clones are missing from TCRdb's copy, which holds only in-frame ones; the method was immunoSEQ multiplex PCR. The sample consists of around 99,000 clones, 75% to 95% of them appearing once. Source material: peripheral blood. The receptors derive from a woman younger than 45 with acute or convalescent COVID-19.

V and J are TRBV30 and TRBJ1-1; D perhaps matches TRBD1 (6 bases). The CDR3 length is 13 residues. Trimming left V 4 bases short and J 7 bases short, with 16 bases between. Germline V gives CDR1 GTSNPN, CDR2 SVGIG (reference sequence). The CDR3 DNA sequence: TGTGCCTGGATTCGGGGGGGCAGGGGTGAAGCTTTCTTT. Translating it yields CAWIRGGRGEAFF.

The J gene is TRBJ2-7, the V gene TRBV4-1, with D possibly being TRBD1 (6 bases). Germline V gene data show CDR1 as MGHRA and CDR2 as YSYEKL. V was pared by 1 base and J by 1 base, with 14 bases between. The CDR3 loop spans 16 amino acids. CDR3 amino acids: CASSQVWDTHSYEQYF. The DNA of the CDR3 is TGCGCCAGCAGCCAAGTTTGGGACACACATTCCTACGAGCAGTACTTC.

This sequence joins TRBV27 and TRBJ1-2; 7 bases agree with TRBD1. V lost 7 bases, J lost 5 bases, and 19 bases stayed unmatched. Germline V gene sequence: CDR1 MNHEY, CDR2 SMNVEV (reference sequence). This CDR3 is 17 amino acids long. CDR3 nucleotides: TGTGCCAGCACCCAATCTCGGACAGGATCGACGAATTATGGCTACACCTTC. It is translated as CASTQSRTGSTNYGYTF.

The chain has TRBV9 and TRBJ1-6; D is unresolved. V was cut by 0 bases and J by 8 bases, with 12 bases left in between. This CDR3 region has 15 residues. The germline V gene encodes CDR1 SGDLS and CDR2 YYNGEE. The CDR3 bases are TGTGCCAGCAGCGTAGTCCCGGGCGGGGATTCACCCCTCCACTTT. Its protein product is CASSVVPGGDSPLHF. The full variable domain, completed using reference TRBV9 and TRBJ1-6, is DSGVTQTPKHLITATGQRVTLRCSPRSGDLSVYWYQQSLDQGLQFLIQYYNGEERAKGNILERFSAQQFPDLHSELNLSSLELGDSALYFCASSVVPGGDSPLHFGNGTRLTVT.

CDR3: CASGKEGGEEKLFF. The CDR3 DNA reads as TGTGCCAGCGGCAAGGAAGGGGGGGAGGAAAAACTGTTTTTT. The V and J genes are TRBV4-2 and TRBJ1-4; D may be TRBD1 (6 bases). The CDR3 runs to 14 residues. V was clipped by 8 bases and J by 8 bases, with 18 bases between them. Germline-derived CDR1 and CDR2 are LGHNA and YNFKEQ.